These 23 T cell receptor beta chains originate from one sample sequenced in a study of blood T cell repertoires in COVID-19. The repertoire was sequenced with immunoSEQ multiplex PCR; TCRdb's copy has only in-frame clones and lacks some. The table shows about 250,000 clones, with about 82% occurring only once. Sequencing was done on a sample of PBMCs or T cells enriched from blood (not recorded which). The receptors derive from a woman aged 45-65 years with acute COVID-19.

The V gene is TRBV6-1, the J gene TRBJ2-7; perhaps TRBD1 as D (6 bases). The CDR3 is 17 residues long. Germline CDR1 reads MNHNS; CDR2 reads SASEGT. V shed 0 bases and J shed 0 bases, with 15 bases lying between them. CDR3 DNA: TGTGCCAGCAGTGAAGCGCTTCGTACAGGGAACTCCTACGAGCAGTACTTC. It yields the protein CASSEALRTGNSYEQYF.

As DNA, the CDR3 is TGTGCCAGCAGCCAGAATCCTACTAGCGGGGGGGATACGCAGTATTTT. The encoded protein is CASSQNPTSGGDTQYF. The rearrangement joins TRBV4-2 to TRBJ2-3; 12 nucleotides align to TRBD2. Germline V lookup: CDR1 LGHNA, CDR2 YNFKEQ. The CDR3 runs 16 residues. Trimming cost V 3 bases and J 6 bases; bases outside gene matches: 7.

Many counts were recorded for this clone. V usage is TRBV29-1 and J usage is TRBJ1-2, with D perhaps TRBD1 (6 bases). Germline loops: CDR1 SQVTM, CDR2 ANQGSEA. This CDR3 is built from 14 residues. Trimming removed 3 bases from V and 8 bases from J, with 19 bases in between. In DNA form, the CDR3 reads TGCAGCGTTGAGGCCCCCAGGGGCGAACGGGGCTACACCTTC. This codes for CSVEAPRGERGYTF. Complete variable domain (other parts from reference TRBV29-1 and TRBJ1-2): SAVISQKPSRDICQRGTSLTIQCQVDSQVTMMFWYRQQPGQSLTLIATANQGSEATYESGFVIDKFPISRPNLTFSTLTVSNMSPEDSSIYLCSVEAPRGERGYTFGSGTRLTVV.

This chain links TRBV19 with TRBJ1-5; TRBD1 aligns across 8 bases. The ends lost 8 bases at V and 0 bases at J; junction bases unmatched: 12. Germline loops: CDR1 LNHDA, CDR2 SQIVND (reference sequence). The CDR3 has 17 residues. In nucleotides, the CDR3 is TGTGCCAGTCACCTGGGGACAGGTTCGAGTAGCAATCAGCCCCAGCATTTT. Translating it yields CASHLGTGSSSNQPQHF. The full variable domain, in which reference TRBV19 and TRBJ1-5 provide the parts outside the CDR3, is DGGITQSPKYLFRKEGQNVTLSCEQNLNHDAMYWYRQDPGQGLRLIYYSQIVNDFQKGDIAEGYSVSREKKESFPLTVTSAQKNPTAFYLCASHLGTGSSSNQPQHFGDGTRLSIL.

This chain connects TRBV5-6 to TRBJ1-6, with no clear D. Looked up from germline, CDR1 is SGHDT and CDR2 is YYEEEE. Trimming took 0 bases from V and 2 from J, leaving 6 bases between them. This CDR3 contains 15 residues. CDR3 loop: CASSLAGTYNSPLHF. In DNA form, the CDR3 reads TGTGCCAGCAGCTTGGCAGGAACCTATAATTCACCCCTCCACTTT.

This clone was recorded many times. The chain couples TRBV6-2 or TRBV6-3 to TRBJ2-7, with 8 bases aligning to TRBD2. The CDR3 runs to 16 residues. The germline gives CDR1 MNHEY, CDR2 SVGEGT. Trimming removed 5 bases from V and 0 bases from J; junction bases left unmatched: 9. In nucleotides, the CDR3 is TGTGCCAGCAGTCCGGGCATACGGGGGGGCTCCTACGAGCAGTACTTC. It translates to CASSPGIRGGSYEQYF.

This chain links TRBV29-1 with TRBJ2-7; D remains ambiguous. Germline loops: CDR1 SQVTM, CDR2 ANQGSEA. The CDR3 contains 13 residues. The germline V and J ends were trimmed by 4 bases and 0 bases, with 10 bases remaining between them. In DNA, the CDR3 is TGCAGCGTTGGAGATCCGGGCTCCTACGAGCAGTACTTC. Translating it yields CSVGDPGSYEQYF.

The chain carries TRBV6-5 and TRBJ1-1; D is possibly TRBD1 (5 bases). V lost 4 bases to trimming and J lost 1 base, with 10 bases between them. This CDR3 is built from 14 residues. Per germline, CDR1 MNHEY and CDR2 SVGAGI. The CDR3 loop reads CASSSQGRNTEAFF. The CDR3 DNA follows: TGTGCCAGCAGTTCCCAGGGAAGGAACACTGAAGCTTTCTTT.

V is TRBV5-4 and J is TRBJ1-2; D might be TRBD1 (6 bases). The V gene lost 4 bases and the J gene lost 3 bases, with 16 bases spanning the gap. CDR1 and CDR2 (germline): SGHNT, YYREEE (reference sequence). The CDR3 is made up of 15 amino acids. The DNA for the CDR3 is TGTGCCAGCAGCGTACCCAGGGGTCACGACTATGGCTACACCTTC. Translating it yields CASSVPRGHDYGYTF.

The chain combines TRBV3-1 (or the pseudogene TRBV3-2) with TRBJ1-2, with 11 bases aligning to TRBD1. Germline lookup yields CDR1 LGHDT and CDR2 YNNKEL (reference sequence). CDR3 length: 16 residues. V lost 4 bases, J lost 8 bases, and 12 bases stayed unmatched. The CDR3 nucleotides read TGTGCCAGCAGCCCCCCGGACAGGGGGCGTAGGTCGGGCTACACCTTC. It yields the protein CASSPPDRGRRSGYTF.

This clone was seen only a few times. The chain is built from TRBV9 and TRBJ1-1; D remains ambiguous. The CDR3 extends over 13 amino acids. Per the germline V gene, CDR1 is SGDLS and CDR2 is YYNGEE. Trimming cost V 2 bases and J 3 bases, with 8 bases left between them. The CDR3 DNA is TGTGCCAGCAGCGTGGGAGGGTACACTGAAGCTTTCTTT. This gives the protein CASSVGGYTEAFF.

The chain combines TRBV5-1 with TRBJ1-1, with TRBD1 matching 8 bases. The CDR3 runs to 15 residues. Germline V gene sequence: CDR1 SGHRS, CDR2 YFSETQ. Unmatched junction bases numbered 9, after V lost 4 bases and J lost 4 bases. CDR3 nucleotide sequence: TGCGCCAGCAGCCTCCTAGGACAGGGCGGCACTGAAGCTTTCTTT. Protein product: CASSLLGQGGTEAFF.

V usage is TRBV5-1 and J usage is TRBJ1-2; possible D gene TRBD1, 6 bases. With 4 bases removed from V and 8 bases from J, the gap between germline ends came to 15 bases. There are 13 residues in the CDR3. Germline loops: CDR1 SGHRS, CDR2 YFSETQ. The CDR3 sequence is CASSVNTGHGYTF. As DNA, the CDR3 is TGCGCCAGCAGCGTAAACACAGGGCACGGCTACACCTTC. The complete variable domain, with remaining parts taken from reference TRBV5-1 and TRBJ1-2, reads KAGVTQTPRYLIKTRGQQVTLSCSPISGHRSVSWYQQTPGQGLQFLFEYFSETQRNKGNFPGRFSGRQFSNSRSEMNVSTLELGDSALYLCASSVNTGHGYTFGSGTRLTVV.

This chain links TRBV3-1 (or the pseudogene TRBV3-2) with TRBJ1-4; no clear D. Germline V gene lookup returns CDR1 LGHDT and CDR2 YNNKEL (reference sequence). Trimming took off 1 base at V and 5 bases at J, with 8 bases between the two ends. The CDR3 contains 14 residues. The CDR3 nucleotides read TGTGCCAGCAGCCAAGCTCGGGGAAATGAAAAACTGTTTTTT. Translating it yields CASSQARGNEKLFF.

There are a few counts of this clone. The chain joins TRBV3-1 (or the pseudogene TRBV3-2) to TRBJ1-2; the D is unclear. CDR3 length: 12 residues. With 5 bases removed from V and 8 bases from J, the gap between germline ends came to 12 bases. Germline assignment: CDR1 LGHDT and CDR2 YNNKEL (reference sequence). In nucleotides, the CDR3 is TGTGCCAGCAGCTTGGCAGAGCGGGGCTACACCTTC. This sequence encodes CASSLAERGYTF.

The chain recombines TRBV5-6 with TRBJ1-4; 8 nucleotides match TRBD1. Trimming cost V 1 base and J 7 bases; bases outside gene matches: 6. This CDR3 has 15 amino acids. CDR1 is SGHDT, CDR2 YYEEEE, per germline. CDR3 in amino acids: CASSLWAGGPEKLFF. The CDR3 nucleotides read TGTGCCAGCAGCTTGTGGGCAGGGGGCCCTGAAAAACTGTTTTTT. Full variable domain (outside the CDR3, taken from reference TRBV5-6 and TRBJ1-4): DAGVTQSPTHLIKTRGQQVTLRCSPKSGHDTVSWYQQALGQGPQFIFQYYEEEERQRGNFPDRFSGHQFPNYSSELNVNALLLGDSALYLCASSLWAGGPEKLFFGSGTQLSVL.

The V gene is TRBV6-5, the J gene TRBJ2-7; D ambiguous. V lost 7 bases to trimming and J lost 0 bases, with 13 bases between them. The CDR3 spans 14 residues. In germline, CDR1 is MNHEY, CDR2 SVGAGI. The DNA for the CDR3 is TGTGCCAGCACCAACCCGGTTTCCTCCTACGAGCAGTACTTC. As protein: CASTNPVSSYEQYF.

The gene calls are TRBV4-2 and TRBJ2-7; 7 bases align to TRBD2. CDR3 length equals 15 residues. Germline V gives CDR1 LGHNA, CDR2 YNFKEQ. V gave up 0 bases and J gave up 0 bases; unmatched junction bases: 2. DNA for the CDR3: TGTGCCAGCAGCCAAGATGCTAGCGGCTCCTACGAGCAGTACTTC. Its translation: CASSQDASGSYEQYF.

The chain links TRBV18 to TRBJ2-7; D is possibly TRBD2 (7 bases). V lost 3 bases to trimming and J lost 1 base, with 16 bases between them. The CDR3 sequence is 16 residues long. Germline V gene lookup returns CDR1 KGHSH and CDR2 LQKENI. CDR3 amino acids: CASSPLRGGASYEQYF. The CDR3 DNA is TGTGCCAGCTCACCCCTAAGAGGGGGGGCGTCCTACGAGCAGTACTTC. The whole variable domain, filled in from reference TRBV18 and TRBJ2-7, reads NAGVMQNPRHLVRRRGQEARLRCSPMKGHSHVYWYRQLPEEGLKFMVYLQKENIIDESGMPKERFSAEFPKEGPSILRIQQVVRGDSAAYFCASSPLRGGASYEQYFGPGTRLTVT.

This clone was detected once. The rearrangement joins TRBV27 to TRBJ2-7; 12 bases are a match to TRBD1. V gave up 10 bases and J gave up 5 bases; unmatched junction bases: 6. The CDR3 has 13 amino acids. Germline V gene data show CDR1 as MNHEY and CDR2 as SMNVEV (reference sequence). CDR3 bases: TGTGCCACCCACGGGACAGGGGGCAACGAGCAGTACTTC. The encoded protein is CATHGTGGNEQYF.

The chain uses TRBV3-1 (or the pseudogene TRBV3-2) and TRBJ1-4, with D tentatively TRBD1 (5 bases). CDR1 and CDR2 from the germline V gene are LGHDT and YNNKEL (reference sequence). The length of the CDR3 is 14 residues. V lost 1 base and J 8 bases, leaving 11 bases between the germline ends. The CDR3 DNA sequence: TGTGCCAGCAGCCAAGTCCAGGGTAGGGAAAAACTGTTTTTT. Its translation is CASSQVQGREKLFF.

The chain is built from TRBV6-5 and TRBJ1-5; 9 bases fit TRBD1. This CDR3 is 15 amino acids long. Germline V CDR1 and CDR2: MNHEY, SVGAGI. The V gene end was trimmed by 6 bases and the J gene end by 3 bases; junction bases not matched to a gene: 6. CDR3 sequence: CASSPGTGYNQPQHF. The CDR3 bases are TGTGCCAGCAGCCCCGGGACAGGGTACAATCAGCCCCAGCATTTT.

The gene calls are TRBV3-1 (or the pseudogene TRBV3-2) and TRBJ1-2; 7 bases map to TRBD1. There are 17 residues in the CDR3. Germline lookup yields CDR1 LGHDT and CDR2 YNNKEL (reference sequence). The ends lost 1 base at V and 0 bases at J; junction bases unmatched: 8. CDR3 sequence: CASSQGSGGLANYGYTF. The CDR3 region has the DNA TGTGCCAGCAGCCAAGGTTCAGGGGGTTTAGCTAACTATGGCTACACCTTC.